This T cell receptor (beta chain) was captured in a study of T cells in Graves' hyperthyroidism and ophthalmopathy. Looked up from germline, CDR1 is SGHRS and CDR2 is YFSETQ. Germline trimming cut 5 bases from V and 10 bases from J; bases unmatched to any gene: 8. This CDR3 is built from 13 residues. RNA transcripts provided the source from which TCR beta CDR3 regions were amplified. Carried out on the TCR CDR3, a first-round RT-PCR used the HTBI primer set. TCRdb re-called the multiplex PCR reads with MiXCR, one entry per CDR3 protein. This sample has about 200,000 distinct CDR3 sequences; around a sixth occur once, and the top ten carry roughly 49%. This clonotype was counted ten times or more.

The V call is TRBV5-1, the J call TRBJ1-2; 10 bases fit TRBD1. The source of this sequence is a woman aged 50 to 60 with Graves' hyperthyroidism. The specimen was blood. CDR3 sequence: CASSSRQGADYTF. As DNA, the CDR3 is TGCGCCAGCAGTTCCCGACAGGGGGCTGACTACACCTTC.